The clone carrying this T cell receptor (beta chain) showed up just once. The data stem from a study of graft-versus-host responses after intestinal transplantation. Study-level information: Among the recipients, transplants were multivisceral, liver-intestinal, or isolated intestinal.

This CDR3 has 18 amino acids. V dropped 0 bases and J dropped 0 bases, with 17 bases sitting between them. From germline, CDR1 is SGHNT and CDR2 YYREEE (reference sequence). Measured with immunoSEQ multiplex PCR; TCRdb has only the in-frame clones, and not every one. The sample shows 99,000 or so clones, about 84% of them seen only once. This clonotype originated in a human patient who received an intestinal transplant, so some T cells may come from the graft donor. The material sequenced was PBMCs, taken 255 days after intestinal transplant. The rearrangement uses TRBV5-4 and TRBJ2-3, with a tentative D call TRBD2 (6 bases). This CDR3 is CASSLEVGGTDSTDTQYF. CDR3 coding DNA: TGTGCCAGCAGCTTGGAGGTGGGGGGTACAGATAGCACAGATACGCAGTATTTT.